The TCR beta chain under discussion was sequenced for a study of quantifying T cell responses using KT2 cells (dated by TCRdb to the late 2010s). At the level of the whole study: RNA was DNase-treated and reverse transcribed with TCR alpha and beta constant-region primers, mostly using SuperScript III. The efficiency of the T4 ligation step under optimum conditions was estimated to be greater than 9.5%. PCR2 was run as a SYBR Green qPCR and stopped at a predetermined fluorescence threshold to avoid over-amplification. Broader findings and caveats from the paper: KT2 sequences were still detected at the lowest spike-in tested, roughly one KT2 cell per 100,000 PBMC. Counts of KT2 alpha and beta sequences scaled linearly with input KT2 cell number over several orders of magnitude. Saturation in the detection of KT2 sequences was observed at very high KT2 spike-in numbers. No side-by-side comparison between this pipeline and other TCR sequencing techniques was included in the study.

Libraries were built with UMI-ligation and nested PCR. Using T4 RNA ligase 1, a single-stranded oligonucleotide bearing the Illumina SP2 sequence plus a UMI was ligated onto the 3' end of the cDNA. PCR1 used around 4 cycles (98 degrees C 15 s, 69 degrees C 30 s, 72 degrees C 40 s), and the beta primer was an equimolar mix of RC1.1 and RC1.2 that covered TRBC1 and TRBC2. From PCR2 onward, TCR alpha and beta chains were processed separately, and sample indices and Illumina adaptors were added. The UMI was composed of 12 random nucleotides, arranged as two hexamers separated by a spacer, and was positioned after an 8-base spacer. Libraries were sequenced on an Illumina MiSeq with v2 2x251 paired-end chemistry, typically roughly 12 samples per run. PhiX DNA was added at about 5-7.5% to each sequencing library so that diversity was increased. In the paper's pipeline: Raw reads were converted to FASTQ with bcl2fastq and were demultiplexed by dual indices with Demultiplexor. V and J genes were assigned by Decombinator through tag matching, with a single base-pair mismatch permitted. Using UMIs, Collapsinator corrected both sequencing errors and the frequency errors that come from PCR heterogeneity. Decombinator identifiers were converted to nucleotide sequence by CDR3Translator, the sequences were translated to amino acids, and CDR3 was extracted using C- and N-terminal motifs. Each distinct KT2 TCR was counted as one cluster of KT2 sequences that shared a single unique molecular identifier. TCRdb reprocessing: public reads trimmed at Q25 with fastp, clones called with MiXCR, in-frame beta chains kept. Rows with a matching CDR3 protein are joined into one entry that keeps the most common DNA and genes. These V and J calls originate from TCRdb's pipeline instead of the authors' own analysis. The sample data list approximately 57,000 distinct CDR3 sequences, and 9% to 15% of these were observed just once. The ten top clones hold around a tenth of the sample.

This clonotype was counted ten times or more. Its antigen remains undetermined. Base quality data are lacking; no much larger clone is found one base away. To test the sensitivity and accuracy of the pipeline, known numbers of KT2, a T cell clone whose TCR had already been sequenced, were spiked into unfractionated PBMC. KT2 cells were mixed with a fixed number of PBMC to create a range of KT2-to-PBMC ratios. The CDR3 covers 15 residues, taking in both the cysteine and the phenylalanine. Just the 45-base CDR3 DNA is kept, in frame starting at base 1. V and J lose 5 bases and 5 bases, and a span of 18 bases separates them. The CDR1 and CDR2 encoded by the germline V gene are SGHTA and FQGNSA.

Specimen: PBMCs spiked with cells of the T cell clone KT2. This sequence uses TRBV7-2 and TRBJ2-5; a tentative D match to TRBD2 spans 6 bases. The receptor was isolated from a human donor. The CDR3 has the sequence CASSHKTSPPETQYF. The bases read TGTGCCAGCAGCCATAAGACTAGTCCACCTGAGACCCAGTACTTC.